This T cell receptor beta chain was recorded in a study of human T cells and chemical hapten exposure (dated by TCRdb to about 2021). For context, the study as a whole: For sensitization, 2% DPC in acetone was applied to a roughly 2 cm by roughly 2 cm area of upper inner arm skin. For TCR sequencing, blood came from approximately 29 alopecia patients at anywhere from one to four time points (pre-sensitization, 2, 6 and 24 weeks). Most of the patients in the cohort were female, and the cohort covered alopecia areata with under or over 50% scalp involvement, alopecia totalis and alopecia universalis. Blood was sampled from patients pre-sensitization (week 0) and at 2, 6 and about 24 weeks after DPC sensitization. Patch testing was performed on the upper back with Finn chambers containing 0.01% DPC, and the patch tests were scored after 6 days according to International Contact Dermatitis Research Group standards. Patients additionally received weekly therapeutic DPC doses to the scalp throughout the approximately 25-week study period. In alopecia patients, the study followed how the peripheral blood TCR repertoire changed in vivo over primary and secondary sensitization to diphenylcyclopropenone (DPC), a hapten. Libraries were pooled for sequencing, and per-sample TCR yields varied mainly because of small differences in library volumes within the pool.

This clonotype was seen more than once but under ten times. Its antigen specificity is not known. Base qualities are not provided; no much larger clone lies one nucleotide away. The method behind the library was RACE. Reads for this sample came from a NextSeq 500. During library preparation, unique molecular identifiers were attached to individual cDNA molecules so that TCRs could be counted quantitatively and reproducibly. Both TCR alpha and TCR beta chains were sequenced from each blood RNA sample. As for the authors' bioinformatics: The median number of TCRs per sample was some 100,000, ranging from roughly 23,224 to 700,000. The Decombinator software suite was used to annotate the V, J and CDR3 of the TCR reads. Every sample was subsampled to the same number of TCRs (28,000) for the PS versus PT1 abundance plots. TCRs were defined as expanded if absent before sensitization and observed at least eight times at the 2-week time point. The public sequencing data were trimmed at Q25 with fastp and processed into clonotypes with MiXCR by TCRdb, which kept only in-frame beta chains. Merged by CDR3 protein, the rows form single entries marked with the most common genes and DNA. None of the V and J calls come from the authors' own analysis; TCRdb made them. The sample table holds 300,000 to 450,000 distinct CDR3 sequences, of which 4.5% to 6% were seen once. The ten largest clones represent approximately 2.4% of the sample.

Broader findings and caveats from the paper: A positive correlation was found between the number of PT1 expanded TCRs and patch test score, with significance reached at thresholds 8, 16 and 32 but not 4. No change with DPC sensitization was found in the number of TCRs above 1 in 1000 frequency, and no evidence of global repertoire structure alterations was found. Compared with pre-sensitization or healthy control sets, expanded TCRs formed significantly more large CDR3 similarity clusters, which is consistent with antigen-driven responses. Alopecia, a presumed autoimmune disease, was present in all patients, so the immune response of the patients might differ from that of healthy individuals. Repeated subsampling changed both the strength of the expansion versus patch-test correlation and the threshold at which the correlation became significant.

The V and J ends are trimmed by 5 bases and 8 bases, leaving 13 bases between them. The CDR3 has 13 amino acids, counting the end cysteine and phenylalanine. Solely the CDR3 DNA is kept, with 39 bases framed from the first base. CDR1 and CDR2 were assigned from the germline V gene as MNHEY and SVGEGT. Taken with the paper, the label for time point translates to: pre-sensitization, week 0. The treatment or condition label, as the study defines it: therapeutic diphenylcyclopropenone sensitization with weekly scalp DPC. Blood at each patch-test visit was drawn before the patch test was applied. Patients were considered eligible if aged 18 to 70, diagnosed with alopecia and deemed suitable for DPC therapy, and patients were excluded if pregnant. Total RNA was extracted from unfractionated whole blood collected in Tempus Blood RNA tubes.

The sample consisted of whole blood, taken in connection with sensitization to the hapten diphenylcyclopropenone (DPC). The sequence was collected from a woman between 50 and 59 years old with alopecia areata. Some clones in this sample may be carry-over from other donors' samples. Here the chain combines TRBV6-2 or TRBV6-3 and TRBJ2-4, and possibly TRBD1, on 5 matching bases. This receptor carries the CDR3 CASSQDIDYIQYF. The bases are TGTGCCAGCAGTCAGGACATTGACTACATTCAGTACTTC.